Reported below is one TCR beta chain. The antigen remains undetermined. This entry belongs to a study of post-analysis software for immune sequencing data. The CDR3 has 15 amino acids. V shed 1 base, J shed 2 bases, and the junction held 5 bases outside the gene matches. Germline V lookup: CDR1 SGHRS, CDR2 YFSETQ. Regarding the study as a whole: Compared with controls, patients showed significantly lower normalized Chao1 diversity. Strong co-clustering by F measure linked samples that shared a preparation batch. Patients carried several TRBV segments more frequently than controls did, and TRBV5-6, TRBV5-1 and TRBV20-1 were among them.

Sequencing libraries made from TCR beta cDNA carried unique molecular identifiers. TCRdb recomputed calls from the PCR reads with MiXCR, one row per CDR3 protein. The sample holds almost 700,000 distinct CDR3 sequences, 59% seen once. The receptor was derived from a girl between 2 and 10 years old with multiple sclerosis. The chain joins TRBV5-1 to TRBJ2-7, with 8 bases aligning to TRBD2. Sequencing was done on a sample of blood. Written as DNA, the CDR3 is TGCGCCAGCAGCTTGTTGGAGGGACTAGCCTACGAGCAGTACTTC. Translating it yields CASSLLEGLAYEQYF.